Given below is one T cell receptor beta chain in context. Antigen unknown. TCRdb called the 5' RACE reads again in MiXCR, with one record for every CDR3 protein. This repertoire shows approximately 400,000 distinct CDR3 sequences, more than 15% found once; its top ten account for 20% to 25%. This sample was included in a study of T-cell memory formation after mild COVID-19. In the study overall: The TCR clusters were mostly specific to one donor. Notes on the study in general: Among clones contracting day 15 to 85, CD4/CD8 was balanced, whereas later expanders leaned CD4+. Memory cells collected pre-infection included some clones that later responded, suggesting cross-reactive memory joined. CM and EM subsets held most contracting CD4+ clones; EMRA held CD8+ ones.

From germline, CDR1 is SGHTA and CDR2 FQGNSA. Trimming stripped 4 bases from V and 10 bases from J, with 10 bases between. This CDR3 comprises 11 residues. The TCR sequence derives from a young man who had mild COVID-19 (a few samples of this study predate the infection). Cell type and time point are not known. The chain recombines TRBV7-2 with TRBJ1-1; D possibly corresponds to TRBD1 (6 bases). Material for sequencing was PBMCs or a T cell subset sorted from them (not recorded which). CDR3 region: CASSSGVRAFF. CDR3 sequence (DNA): TGTGCCAGCAGCTCAGGGGTCAGAGCTTTCTTT.